This TCR beta chain is from a study of CD8+ T cells in alopecia areata. Across roughly five patients, CD4+ cells underwent sorting into CD25+CD127- cells. Obtained from alopecia areata patients were lesional scalp punch biopsies along with peripheral blood. PBMC-derived CD4+ and CD8+ T cells were sorted. Comment on this clone: The antigen remains unidentified.

Findings and caveats of the study: Compared with mice, patients displayed less clear TCR sharing, possibly for HLA-related reasons.

TCR sequencing used cDNA made by reverse transcription of extracted RNA. This table comes from immunoSEQ multiplex PCR, and its TCRdb copy is limited to in-frame clones, with some not included. This table holds tens of thousands of clones, around 62% found once. This CDR3 comprises 15 residues. With 0 bases clipped from V and 12 bases from J, the junction kept 8 bases outside the gene matches. Germline V gene data show CDR1 as MNHEY and CDR2 as SVGAGI. This rearrangement joins TRBV6-5 to TRBJ2-1; 10 positions agree with TRBD2. The sequence came from a human donor with alopecia areata. Sequencing was carried out using CD4+ Tregs sorted from blood. CDR3 DNA: TGTGCCAGCAGTTACTCCGGGCTAGCGGGAGTAAGGCAGTTCTTC. Translated, it gives CASSYSGLAGVRQFF.